The sequence of this TCR beta chain was determined in a study of control samples from healthy donors and cancer patients. Sequencing was performed with immunoSEQ multiplex PCR; in TCRdb, only in-frame clones are kept and a portion is missing. The data contain approximately 150,000 clones, around nine tenths of them singletons. The CDR3 runs to 14 residues. From germline, CDR1 is SGHNT and CDR2 YYREEE (reference sequence). Of note for this clone: A read error may account for a junction end that differs from germline.

Sequencing was carried out using blood. The rearrangement joins TRBV5-4 to TRBJ1-1; D is perhaps TRBD1 (5 bases). The receptor was isolated from a man in his late teens or twenties in good health. The CDR3 here is CASRLVSTDTQAFF. The CDR3 bases are TGTGCCAGCAGGTTGGTCTCTACGGACACCCAAGCTTTCTTT.